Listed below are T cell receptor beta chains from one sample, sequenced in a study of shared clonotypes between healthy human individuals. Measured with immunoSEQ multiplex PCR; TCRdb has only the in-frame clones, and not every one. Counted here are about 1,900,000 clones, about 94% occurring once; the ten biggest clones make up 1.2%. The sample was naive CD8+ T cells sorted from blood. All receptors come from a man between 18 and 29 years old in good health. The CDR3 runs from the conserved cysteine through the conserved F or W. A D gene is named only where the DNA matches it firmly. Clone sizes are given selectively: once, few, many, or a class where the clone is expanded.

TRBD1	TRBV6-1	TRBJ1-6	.	CATVDRGFSPLHF	TGTGCCACTGTGGACAGGGGATTTTCACCCCTCCACTTT
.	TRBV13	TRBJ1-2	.	CASSLGQGDGYTF	TGTGCCAGCAGCTTAGGACAGGGTGATGGCTACACCTTC
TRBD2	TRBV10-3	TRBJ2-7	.	CAISGDSGGPLAEQYF	TGTGCCATCAGTGGAGATAGCGGGGGACCTTTAGCCGAGCAGTACTTC
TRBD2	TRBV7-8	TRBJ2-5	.	CASSLELAGYQETQYF	TGTGCCAGCAGCTTAGAACTAGCGGGGTACCAAGAGACCCAGTACTTC
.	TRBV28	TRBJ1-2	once	CASSPPPSRTLYGYTF	TGTGCCAGCAGTCCCCCCCCTAGCAGGACCCTCTATGGCTACACCTTC
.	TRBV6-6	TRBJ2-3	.	CASSWTSYTDTQYF	TGTGCCAGCAGTTGGACCTCTTACACAGATACGCAGTATTTT
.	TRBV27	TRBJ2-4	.	CASSLRAPRDIQYF	TGTGCCAGCAGTTTAAGGGCCCCCAGGGACATTCAGTACTTC
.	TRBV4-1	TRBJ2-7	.	CASSQEDSSYEQYF	TGCGCCAGCAGCCAAGAGGACAGCTCCTACGAGCAGTACTTC
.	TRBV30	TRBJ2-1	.	CAWSRGGGHNEQFF	TGTGCCTGGAGCAGAGGGGGGGGTCACAATGAGCAGTTCTTC
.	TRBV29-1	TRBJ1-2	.	CSVEDHTRQGYGYTF	TGCAGCGTTGAAGATCACACGAGGCAGGGCTATGGCTACACCTTC
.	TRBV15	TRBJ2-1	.	CATSRGAPANEQFF	TGTGCCACCAGCAGAGGTGCCCCGGCCAATGAGCAGTTCTTC
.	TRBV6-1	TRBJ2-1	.	CASSDRGPSYNEQFF	TGTGCCAGCAGTGATCGGGGTCCCTCCTACAATGAGCAGTTCTTC
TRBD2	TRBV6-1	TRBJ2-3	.	CASSEVAGGLIDTQYF	TGTGCCAGCAGTGAGGTAGCGGGGGGGCTAATAGATACGCAGTATTTT
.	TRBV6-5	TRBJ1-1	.	CASRLNLATEAFF	TGTGCCAGCAGACTCAATCTGGCAACTGAAGCTTTCTTT
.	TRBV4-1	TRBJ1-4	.	CASSQVPGNEKLFF	TGCGCCAGCAGCCAAGTACCGGGGAATGAAAAACTGTTTTTT
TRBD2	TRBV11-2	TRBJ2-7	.	CASSLGWSSGSSGYEQYF	TGTGCCAGCAGCTTAGGTTGGAGCAGCGGGAGCAGTGGGTACGAGCAGTACTTC